Detailed here is one TCR beta chain. Its antigen is still unknown. Assay: immunoSEQ multiplex PCR; the TCRdb copy retains only in-frame clones and omits some. This sample has around 300,000 clones, with roughly 90% found just once. This record belongs to a study of Ad26.COV2.S vaccination and SARS-CoV-2 variants. Turning to the study itself: Intramuscular Ad26.COV2.S at 5x10^10 or 1x10^11 viral particles.

Treatment meaning: approximately 18 received Ad26.COV2.S at low or high dose, single or two shots; several received placebo; per-sample allocation not given. Sampling occurred on day 63 after the first vaccine or placebo injection. Trimming stripped 4 bases from V and 1 base from J, with 15 bases between. The CDR3 is 15 residues long. The germline V gene encodes CDR1 GTSNPN and CDR2 SVGIG (reference sequence). Study outcomes and limitations: The analyses of TCR breadth and depth may have understated the size of total T cell responses.

Sequencing was performed on peripheral blood, taken in a trial of Ad26.COV2.S vaccine versus placebo. J is TRBJ2-3 and V is TRBV30; D perhaps matches TRBD2 (6 bases). This TCR was recovered from a person aged 18-60 years who received the Ad26.COV2.S COVID-19 vaccine or a placebo. The CDR3, as DNA: TGTGCCTGGACCTCCTGGCGGGGACGCACAGATACGCAGTATTTT. Translated, it gives CAWTSWRGRTDTQYF.